This T cell receptor beta chain was sequenced during a study of blood T cell repertoires in COVID-19. Study overall: Donors in the United States, Italy and Spain gave samples during acute or convalescent COVID-19. The cDNA or gDNA used as material had been derived from T cells, B-cell-depleted T cells, or PBMCs.

Germline lookup yields CDR1 MRHNA and CDR2 SNTAGT. Trimming removed 0 bases at V and 6 bases at J, with 6 bases between. This CDR3 spans 12 amino acids. This clone has a handful of counts. Here immunoSEQ multiplex PCR was the method, and the copy in TCRdb shows in-frame clones only, minus some. This sample yields under 250,000 clones, of which 85% to 90% are seen a single time; under 4% belongs to the top ten. Input material: PBMCs or T cells enriched from blood (not recorded which). V gene TRBV6-4 combines with J gene TRBJ2-7; maybe TRBD2 (5 bases). The TCR sequence derives from a young woman in a cohort exposed to, infected with or recovered from COVID-19 (not recorded which). In DNA form, the CDR3 reads TGTGCCAGCAGTGACTCGAGGGTCGAGCAGTACTTC. It translates to CASSDSRVEQYF.